The clone carrying this TCR beta chain was counted only a few times. What it binds is unknown. TCRdb reprocessed the RT-PCR reads with MiXCR, giving one entry per CDR3 protein. Here the sample spans about 190,000 distinct CDR3 sequences, approximately 15% being singletons. This record comes from a study of response to subunit inactivated influenza vaccine. Germline loops: CDR1 SGHVS, CDR2 FQNEAQ. V lost 5 bases, J lost 4 bases, and 20 bases lay in between. The CDR3 sequence is 16 residues long. Study-level points and caveats: Each seasonal influenza vaccination recruits few new T cells, the authors suggested.

The chain links TRBV7-8 to TRBJ1-2; D call uncertain. The receptor's source is a man aged 50 to 59 who received an inactivated influenza vaccine. The sequenced sample was CD8+ T cells sorted from PBMCs, obtained roughly 5 days after vaccination. The CDR3 is CASSPSRFEVSYGYTF. As DNA, the CDR3 is TGTGCCAGCAGCCCGAGCAGGTTCGAGGTATCCTATGGCTACACCTTC.